One T cell receptor (beta chain) is described in this entry. As yet, its antigen is unknown. Using immunoSEQ multiplex PCR, the repertoire was profiled, and TCRdb retains in-frame clones only, with some absent. The sample has about 15,000 clones; about three quarters are singletons. The data originate from a study of OX40 agonist ivuxolimab in advanced cancers. Study outcomes and limitations: Among the least clonally expanded were partial responders at 0.1-3.0 mg/kg.

V lost 2 bases, J lost 3 bases, and 8 bases lay in between. The CDR3 extends over 14 amino acids. The germline V gene encodes CDR1 SGHTA and CDR2 FQGTGA. The receptor comes from an adult with an advanced solid tumor such as melanoma, head and neck, liver or kidney cancer. J is TRBJ2-1 and V is TRBV7-3; D is possibly TRBD1 (6 bases). This specimen was CD4+ or CD8+ T cells sorted from blood, taken in a trial of the OX40 agonist ivuxolimab. The CDR3 spells CASSLGTNYNEQFF. CDR3 bases: TGTGCCAGCAGCTTAGGGACAAACTACAATGAGCAGTTCTTC. Filled out from reference TRBV7-3 and TRBJ2-1, the complete variable domain reads GAGVSQTPSNKVTEKGKYVELRCDPISGHTALYWYRQSLGQGPEFLIYFQGTGAADDSGLPNDRFFAVRPEGSVSTLKIQRTERGDSAVYLCASSLGTNYNEQFFGPGTRLTVL.